This TCR beta chain is drawn from a study of response to subunit inactivated influenza vaccine. Trimming stripped 4 bases from V and 4 bases from J, with 17 bases between. The CDR3 consists of 16 residues. In germline, CDR1 is SGHRS, CDR2 YFSETQ. TCRdb called the RT-PCR reads again in MiXCR, with one record for every CDR3 protein. Found here are roughly 500,000 distinct CDR3 sequences, approximately 15% of them singletons; the top ten hold less than 4%. This clonotype originated in a man aged 45-69 years who received an inactivated influenza vaccine. Sequencing was performed on CD4+ T cells sorted from PBMCs, taken around 25 months after vaccination. The chain recombines TRBV5-1 with TRBJ2-2; the D gene is possibly TRBD2 (7 bases). For the CDR3, the DNA is TGCGCCAGCAGCCAAAATGGGGGGGCCAGCACCGGGGAGCTGTTTTTT. Translation: CASSQNGGASTGELFF.